The rows below give T cell receptor beta chains drawn from one sample of a study of regulatory T cells in long-lasting Graves disease. MiXCR, applied by TCRdb to the multiplex PCR reads, yields one record per CDR3 protein. There are approximately 690,000 distinct CDR3 sequences in the sample; 25% to 35% occur only once, and roughly 46% lies in the top ten. Here the sequenced sample was peripheral blood mononuclear cells (PBMCs), taken when the disease was refractory, from a patient treated with antithyroid drugs. These receptors were taken from a female donor with Graves disease. The CDR3 runs from the conserved cysteine through the conserved F or W. Each record gives: CDR3 DNA, CDR3 protein, V gene, clone size, D gene, J gene. D genes are given only for firm matches. Clone size is stated in some rows and not others, as once, few, many or a class when expanded.

DNA: TGTGCCAGCAGTATTTCCCAGGGGGCAAGACAGCCCCAGCATTTT
CDR3: CASSISQGARQPQHF
V: TRBV6-1
size: few
D: TRBD1
J: TRBJ1-5

DNA: TGCGCCAGCAGCCAAGAAAGCAGCTCGGAGACCCAGTACTTC
CDR3: CASSQESSSETQYF
V: TRBV4-1
size: -
D: -
J: TRBJ2-5

DNA: TGTGCCAGTAGTATCGGGTCCCCGCGCAACACCGGGGAGCTGTTTTTT
CDR3: CASSIGSPRNTGELFF
V: TRBV19
size: -
D: -
J: TRBJ2-2

DNA: TGTGCCAGCACCTACCCGAACACTGAAGCTTTCTTT
CDR3: CASTYPNTEAFF
V: TRBV6-1
size: -
D: -
J: TRBJ1-1

DNA: TGTGCCAGCAGCTTCCGGGACAGACTGCCTTGGTACCAAGAGACCCAGTACTTC
CDR3: CASSFRDRLPWYQETQYF
V: TRBV5-5
size: -
D: TRBD1
J: TRBJ2-5

DNA: TGCAGCCCCCGGACAGGGTACGAGCAGTACTTC
CDR3: CSPRTGYEQYF
V: TRBV29-1
size: few
D: TRBD1
J: TRBJ2-7

DNA: TGTGCCAGCAGGGAAGGGCGAGGGTTGGGCTATGGCTACACCTTC
CDR3: CASREGRGLGYGYTF
V: TRBV2
size: many
D: -
J: TRBJ1-2

DNA: TGTGCCAGCAGCCAAGATTCTAGAAGCTACAATGAGCAGTTCTTC
CDR3: CASSQDSRSYNEQFF
V: TRBV9
size: -
D: -
J: TRBJ2-1

DNA: TGTGCCAGCTCCTGGGGGACAGACCTCTATGGCTACACCTTC
CDR3: CASSWGTDLYGYTF
V: TRBV3-1
size: few
D: TRBD1
J: TRBJ1-2

DNA: TGTGCCATCAGTGAGACCCCACTAGCGGGAGACACCGGGGAGCTGTTTTTT
CDR3: CAISETPLAGDTGELFF
V: TRBV10-3
size: -
D: TRBD2
J: TRBJ2-2

DNA: TGTGCCAGCAGTTTAGCGTGGGAGGGAGCTTTCTTT
CDR3: CASSLAWEGAFF
V: TRBV12-3/TRBV12-4
size: few
D: -
J: TRBJ1-1

DNA: TGTGCCAGCAGCCCGCCAGATAGGGCGGCGTATGGCTACACCTTC
CDR3: CASSPPDRAAYGYTF
V: TRBV28
size: many
D: -
J: TRBJ1-2

DNA: TGCGCCAGCAGCTATGAACTTCAGGGGGCACTGACTGAAGCTTTCTTT
CDR3: CASSYELQGALTEAFF
V: TRBV5-1
size: -
D: TRBD1
J: TRBJ1-1

DNA: TGCGCCAGCAGCTTGGAACCAGAACCTTTGAACACTGAAGCTTTCTTT
CDR3: CASSLEPEPLNTEAFF
V: TRBV5-1
size: -
D: -
J: TRBJ1-1

DNA: TGTGCCAGCCTCCGGTGGACTAGCGCTTACTACGAGCAGTACTTC
CDR3: CASLRWTSAYYEQYF
V: TRBV7-3
size: -
D: TRBD2
J: TRBJ2-7

DNA: TGTGCCAGCAGTGGATTAGGTGGCCAGCCCCAGCATTTT
CDR3: CASSGLGGQPQHF
V: TRBV2
size: -
D: -
J: TRBJ1-5

DNA: TGTGCCAGCAGCCAAGATCACCCGGTCCTGAACGAGCAGTACTTC
CDR3: CASSQDHPVLNEQYF
V: TRBV4-2
size: -
D: -
J: TRBJ2-7

DNA: TGTGCCATCAGTGAGTTGGTGAACACTGAAGCTTTCTTT
CDR3: CAISELVNTEAFF
V: TRBV10-3
size: few
D: -
J: TRBJ1-1

DNA: TGTGCCAGCAGCTTGAATGGTAAGAACACTGAAGCTTTCTTT
CDR3: CASSLNGKNTEAFF
V: TRBV7-3
size: few
D: -
J: TRBJ1-1

DNA: TGTGCCAGCAGCTTAGGGCGGGGAGGAAGCGCTGAAGCTTTCTTT
CDR3: CASSLGRGGSAEAFF
V: TRBV6-1
size: -
D: -
J: TRBJ1-1

DNA: TGTGCCAGCACCCCATGGTGGTGGGGTTCCTACAATGAGCAGTTCTTC
CDR3: CASTPWWWGSYNEQFF
V: TRBV6-4
size: -
D: -
J: TRBJ2-1

DNA: TGTGCCAGCAGTTACGCCCCGGGACAGTCGAATTCCCCTGGCTACACCTTC
CDR3: CASSYAPGQSNSPGYTF
V: TRBV6-2/TRBV6-3
size: few
D: TRBD1
J: TRBJ1-2

DNA: TGCAGTGCCTCCTCCCCTAGCGGGAGGACCCTAGCCAAAAACATTCAGTACTTC
CDR3: CSASSPSGRTLAKNIQYF
V: TRBV20-1
size: -
D: TRBD2
J: TRBJ2-4

DNA: TGTGCCAGCCACTGGGGAATCCCCAGGGACTCCTACGAGCAGTACTTC
CDR3: CASHWGIPRDSYEQYF
V: TRBV6-1
size: few
D: -
J: TRBJ2-7

DNA: TGTGCCAGCAAGACTGGACAGGAAGAGACCCAGTACTTC
CDR3: CASKTGQEETQYF
V: TRBV6-2/TRBV6-3
size: -
D: TRBD1
J: TRBJ2-5

DNA: TGTGCCAGCAGCTTGGACCGGGGACGGGGAACCTACGAGCAGTACTTC
CDR3: CASSLDRGRGTYEQYF
V: TRBV5-5
size: -
D: -
J: TRBJ2-7

DNA: TGTGCCAGCAGCCCCATGGGCAACTATGGCTACACCTTC
CDR3: CASSPMGNYGYTF
V: TRBV5-6
size: few
D: -
J: TRBJ1-2

DNA: TGTGCCACCAGTGAAGGGACAGGACACAATCAGCCCCAGCATTTT
CDR3: CATSEGTGHNQPQHF
V: TRBV15
size: many
D: TRBD1
J: TRBJ1-5

DNA: TGCAGCGTTGAAACTTTCCACGAGCAGTACTTC
CDR3: CSVETFHEQYF
V: TRBV29-1
size: many
D: -
J: TRBJ2-7

DNA: TGCGCCAGCAGCCAAGGACCGGGACATAAGAACAATCAGCCCCAGCATTTT
CDR3: CASSQGPGHKNNQPQHF
V: TRBV4-1
size: -
D: -
J: TRBJ1-5

DNA: TGTGCCAGCAGCTTAACAGGGAATTCCGGGGAGCTGTTTTTT
CDR3: CASSLTGNSGELFF
V: TRBV7-3
size: -
D: -
J: TRBJ2-2

DNA: TGTGCCAGCAGTGAAGGAGGAGGGCTGGGGACCCAGTACTTC
CDR3: CASSEGGGLGTQYF
V: TRBV2
size: -
D: -
J: TRBJ2-5

DNA: TGTGCCAGCAGCCCTCCCCATGGACAGGGTGAAGAGACCCAGTACTTC
CDR3: CASSPPHGQGEETQYF
V: TRBV7-9
size: many
D: TRBD1
J: TRBJ2-5

DNA: TGCAGTGCTGCTTCAGATGCAACTAATGAAAAACTGTTTTTT
CDR3: CSAASDATNEKLFF
V: TRBV20-1
size: -
D: -
J: TRBJ1-4

DNA: TGTGCCAGCAGTTACTCCAGACTAGTGGTCGACGAGCAGTACTTC
CDR3: CASSYSRLVVDEQYF
V: TRBV6-5
size: many
D: -
J: TRBJ2-7

DNA: TGTGCCAGCAGTTTTAATTTCGGGGCGGGACAAGGCGAGCAGTACTTC
CDR3: CASSFNFGAGQGEQYF
V: TRBV12-3/TRBV12-4
size: many
D: -
J: TRBJ2-7

DNA: TGTGCCAGCAGTGAAGGGGGACAAGCTTTCTTT
CDR3: CASSEGGQAFF
V: TRBV6-2/TRBV6-3
size: many
D: -
J: TRBJ1-1

DNA: TGTGCCAGCAGCCAAGTCGGAGGCTACACCTTC
CDR3: CASSQVGGYTF
V: TRBV3-1
size: few
D: -
J: TRBJ1-2

DNA: TGCGCCAGCAGCTTTACTACAGACGGAAACTATGGCTACACCTTC
CDR3: CASSFTTDGNYGYTF
V: TRBV5-1
size: -
D: -
J: TRBJ1-2

DNA: TGTGCCAGCAGCCCCAGCGGGTCCAACTCCTACGAGCAGTACTTC
CDR3: CASSPSGSNSYEQYF
V: TRBV3-1
size: -
D: -
J: TRBJ2-7

DNA: TGTGCCAGCAGGGGGACAGGGCCGAACACCGGGGAGCTGTTTTTT
CDR3: CASRGTGPNTGELFF
V: TRBV6-1
size: -
D: TRBD1
J: TRBJ2-2

DNA: TGTGCCAGCAGCCCCCTCCTGGTCGAGACCCAGTACTTC
CDR3: CASSPLLVETQYF
V: TRBV7-6
size: -
D: -
J: TRBJ2-5

DNA: TGTGCCAGTAGTATGGCGGCTCGGGGGACTGAAGCTTTCTTT
CDR3: CASSMAARGTEAFF
V: TRBV19
size: few
D: -
J: TRBJ1-1

DNA: TGTGCCAGCAGCCCACGGGACATCCCCTCCGAGCAGTACTTC
CDR3: CASSPRDIPSEQYF
V: TRBV9
size: -
D: -
J: TRBJ2-7

DNA: TGCGCCAGCAGCCAAGGCACCTCGGAGGCAGCTTTCTTT
CDR3: CASSQGTSEAAFF
V: TRBV4-1
size: -
D: -
J: TRBJ1-1

DNA: TGTGCCTGGAGTGTGGCCAGCCAACAAGAGACCCAGTACTTC
CDR3: CAWSVASQQETQYF
V: TRBV30
size: -
D: -
J: TRBJ2-5

DNA: TGTGCCAGCTCCGAGGCGGGAGACAGACGCACAGATACGCAGTATTTT
CDR3: CASSEAGDRRTDTQYF
V: TRBV6-1
size: -
D: TRBD2
J: TRBJ2-3

DNA: TGTGCCAGCAGCCAAAACCTGGCAGGGGGCTATGGCTACACCTTC
CDR3: CASSQNLAGGYGYTF
V: TRBV3-1
size: few
D: TRBD1
J: TRBJ1-2

DNA: TGTGCCAACAGCTTTTACGGGAGTGAGACCCAGTACTTC
CDR3: CANSFYGSETQYF
V: TRBV5-4
size: -
D: -
J: TRBJ2-5

DNA: TGCGCCAGCAGCTTGGTACTTAAAGAGACCCAGTACTTC
CDR3: CASSLVLKETQYF
V: TRBV5-1
size: -
D: -
J: TRBJ2-5

DNA: TGTGCCAGCAGCCAAGTGGCTAGCGGGAGCACAGATACGCAGTATTTT
CDR3: CASSQVASGSTDTQYF
V: TRBV28
size: -
D: TRBD2
J: TRBJ2-3

DNA: TGTGCCAGTTCCTCTCTCCCCGGGGGCGCCGAGATACATAATTCACCCCTCCACTTT
CDR3: CASSSLPGGAEIHNSPLHF
V: TRBV28
size: -
D: -
J: TRBJ1-6

DNA: TGTGCCAGTAGTATTGTGGCGGGTCCTCCCTACGAGCAGTACTTC
CDR3: CASSIVAGPPYEQYF
V: TRBV19
size: -
D: -
J: TRBJ2-7